What follows are 2 T cell receptor beta chains derived from one specimen sequenced in a study of T cells in Graves' hyperthyroidism and ophthalmopathy. Authors of the study amplified TCR beta CDR3 regions from RNA transcripts. A set of HTBI primers served as the primers for a first-round RT-PCR of the TCR CDR3. TCRdb reprocessed the multiplex PCR reads with MiXCR, giving one entry per CDR3 protein. The profile shows 450,000 to 700,000 distinct CDR3 sequences, 46% of them singletons. Sequenced sample: peripheral blood or thyroid tissue (not recorded which). The receptor set was obtained from a woman aged 18 to 35 with Graves' hyperthyroidism.

Of note for this clonotype: A read error may be the cause here, since a much bigger clone is one base away. The chain recombines TRBV12-3 or TRBV12-4 with TRBJ1-1, with D unresolved. The CDR3 spans 12 residues. The germline V and J ends were trimmed by 6 bases and 0 bases, with 5 bases remaining between them. The DNA of the CDR3 is TGTGCCAGCAGGGAAATGAACACTGAAGCTTTCTTT. It specifies CASREMNTEAFF.

A note on this clonotype: This sequence may be a read error, since a much larger clone differs from it by one base. V is TRBV5-6 and J is TRBJ2-6, with D tentatively TRBD1 (5 bases). The CDR3 loop spans 18 amino acids. Trimming left V 4 bases short and J 4 bases short, with 21 bases between. Germline CDR1 SGHDT, CDR2 YYEEEE. CDR3 sequence (DNA): TGTGCCAGCAGCATACTCAGGGTACGCCCCACGGGGGCCAACGTCCTGACTTTC. This encodes CASSILRVRPTGANVLTF.